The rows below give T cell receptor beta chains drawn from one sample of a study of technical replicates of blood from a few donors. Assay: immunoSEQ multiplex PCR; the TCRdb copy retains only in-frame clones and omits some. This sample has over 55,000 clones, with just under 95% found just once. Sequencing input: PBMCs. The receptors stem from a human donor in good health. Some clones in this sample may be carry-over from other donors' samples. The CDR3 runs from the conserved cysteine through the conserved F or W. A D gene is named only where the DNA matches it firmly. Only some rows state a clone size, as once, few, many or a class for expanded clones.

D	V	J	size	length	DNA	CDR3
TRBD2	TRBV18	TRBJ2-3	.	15	TGTGCCAGCTCGTCCCTAGCGGGAGACACAGATACGCAGTATTTT	CASSSLAGDTDTQYF
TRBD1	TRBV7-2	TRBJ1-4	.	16	TGTGCCAGCAGCTCCGGACAGGGGTCTTCTAATGAAAAACTGTTTTTT	CASSSGQGSSNEKLFF
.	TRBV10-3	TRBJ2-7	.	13	TGTGCCACCACAGGCTATAGCTCCTACGAGCAGTACTTC	CATTGYSSYEQYF
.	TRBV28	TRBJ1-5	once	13	TGTGCCAGCATTGGAGGCATCGGGCAGCCCCAGCATTTT	CASIGGIGQPQHF
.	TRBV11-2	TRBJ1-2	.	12	TGTGCCAGCAGCCCTCCTAACTATGGCTACACCTTC	CASSPPNYGYTF
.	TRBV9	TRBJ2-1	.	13	TGTGCCAGCAGCACGACTAGTTTGGGTGAGCAGTTCTTC	CASSTTSLGEQFF
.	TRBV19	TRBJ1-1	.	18	TGTGCCAGTAGTACGTCTCGGGGGCGCGGGGGAATGAACACTGAAGCTTTCTTT	CASSTSRGRGGMNTEAFF
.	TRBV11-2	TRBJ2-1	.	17	TGTGCCAGCAGCTCCCAGGCCGGGAAAAGCTCCTACAATGAGCAGTTCTTC	CASSSQAGKSSYNEQFF
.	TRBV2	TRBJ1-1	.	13	TGTGCCAGCAGTGAAAGGGGAGGCACTGAAGCTTTCTTT	CASSERGGTEAFF
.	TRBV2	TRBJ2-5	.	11	TGTGCCAGCAGCTCCGGGTTCCTGAAGTACTTC	CASSSGFLKYF
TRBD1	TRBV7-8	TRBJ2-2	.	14	TGTGCCAGCAGGGACAGGCCCTCCACCGGGGAGCTGTTTTTT	CASRDRPSTGELFF
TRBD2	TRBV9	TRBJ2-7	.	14	TGTGCCAGCAGCGTTAGCGGGGGGGGCTACGAGCAGTACTTC	CASSVSGGGYEQYF
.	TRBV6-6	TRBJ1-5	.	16	TGTGCCAGCAGTTATAGTGCAGGTTCGTTCAATCAGCCCCAGCATTTT	CASSYSAGSFNQPQHF
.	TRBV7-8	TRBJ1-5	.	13	TGTGCCGGCGGGACGGAGCGCAATCAGCCCCAGCATTTT	CAGGTERNQPQHF
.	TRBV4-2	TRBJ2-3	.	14	TGTGCCAGCAGCCAAGGGGGCGGCACAGATACGCAGTATTTT	CASSQGGGTDTQYF
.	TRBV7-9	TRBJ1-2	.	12	TGTGCCAGCAAGGACAGTAGTGGAGGCTACACCTTC	CASKDSSGGYTF
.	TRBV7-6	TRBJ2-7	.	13	TGTGCCAGCAGCTTAGGTTATACCTACGAGCAGTACTTC	CASSLGYTYEQYF
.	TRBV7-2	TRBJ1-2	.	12	TGTGCCAGCAGCACATACGGGGATGGCTACACCTTC	CASSTYGDGYTF
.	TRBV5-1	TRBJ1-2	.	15	TGCGCCAGCAGCTTGTCGGCAGGGTTTGGCTATGGCTACACCTTC	CASSLSAGFGYGYTF
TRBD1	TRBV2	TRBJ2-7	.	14	TGTGCCAGCAGTGAAACCGGGACAGCCTACGAGCAGTACTTC	CASSETGTAYEQYF
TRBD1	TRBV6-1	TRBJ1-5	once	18	TGTGCCAGCAGTGAAGGGCGCCAGGGGGTCTATAGCAATCAGCCCCAGCATTTT	CASSEGRQGVYSNQPQHF
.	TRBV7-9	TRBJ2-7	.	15	TGTGCCAGCAGCTTAGCCCAAACAGGTTCATACGAGCAGTACTTC	CASSLAQTGSYEQYF
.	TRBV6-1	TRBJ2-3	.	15	TGTGCCAGCAGTGTGCACAGGCGGTCAGGAGATACGCAGTATTTT	CASSVHRRSGDTQYF
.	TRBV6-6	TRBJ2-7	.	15	TGTGCCAGCATCCAGGGGTATGGCAGCTCCTACGAGCAGTACTTC	CASIQGYGSSYEQYF
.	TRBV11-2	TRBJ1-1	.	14	TGTGCCAGCAGCTTAGTAACAGCAGGAACTGAAGCTTTCTTT	CASSLVTAGTEAFF
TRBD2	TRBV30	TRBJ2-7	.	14	TGTGCCTCAACGACTAGCGGGGCGAGCTACGAGCAGTACTTC	CASTTSGASYEQYF
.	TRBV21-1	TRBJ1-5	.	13	TGTGCCAGCACCGGACAGGGTGGACAGCCCCAGCATTTT	CASTGQGGQPQHF
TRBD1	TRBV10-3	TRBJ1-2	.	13	TGTGCCATCAGTGGACAGGGGGCTTGGGGCTACACCTTC	CAISGQGAWGYTF
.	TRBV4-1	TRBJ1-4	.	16	TGCGCCAGCAGCCAGGGTCTTGGGGTGCGAGGGGAAAAACTGTTTTTT	CASSQGLGVRGEKLFF
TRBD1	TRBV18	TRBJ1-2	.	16	TGTGCCAGCTCACCCAGCTCCGGGACAGGCTTAAATGGCTACACCTTC	CASSPSSGTGLNGYTF
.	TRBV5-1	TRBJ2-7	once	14	TGCGCCAGCAGCTTGATGGGCGGGATCTACGAGCAGTACTTC	CASSLMGGIYEQYF
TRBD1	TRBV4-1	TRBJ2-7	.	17	TGCGCCAGCAGCCAGGTCTGGACAGGGCCCCCCTATTACGAGCAGTACTTC	CASSQVWTGPPYYEQYF
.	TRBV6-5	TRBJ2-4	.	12	TGTGCCAGCAGTCAACAGGGCGACATTCAGTACTTC	CASSQQGDIQYF
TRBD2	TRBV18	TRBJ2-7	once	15	TGTGCCAGCTCCCCTGGACTAGCGGGAAACCCCGAGCAGTACTTC	CASSPGLAGNPEQYF
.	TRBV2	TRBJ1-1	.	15	TGTGCCAGCAGAACCTCAGGTGTCGGGAACACTGAAGCTTTCTTT	CASRTSGVGNTEAFF
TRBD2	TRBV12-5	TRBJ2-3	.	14	TGTGCTAGTGGTCCCCGGGGGGGCAGAGATACGCAGTATTTT	CASGPRGGRDTQYF
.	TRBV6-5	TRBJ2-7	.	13	TGTGCCAGCAGACCCACAGGAGACTACGAGCAGTACTTC	CASRPTGDYEQYF
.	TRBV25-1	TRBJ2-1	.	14	TGTGCCAGCAAGTTGGCAGGCGGGTACACTGAGCAGTTCTTC	CASKLAGGYTEQFF
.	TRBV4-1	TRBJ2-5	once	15	TGCGCCAGCAGCCAAGATCTCGGCCAGCGGCAGACCCAGTACTTC	CASSQDLGQRQTQYF